Below, one T cell receptor (beta chain) is given with its context. The V gene's germline CDR1 is PRHDT and CDR2 FYEKMQ (reference sequence). This CDR3 region has 15 residues. Trimming at V came to 4 bases and at J to 2 bases, leaving 4 bases not matched to a gene. The record originates from a study of T cell changes during pregnancy in multiple sclerosis. Repertoires were generated with immunoSEQ multiplex PCR, while TCRdb's copy carries only in-frame clones and drops some. The sample holds 40,000 to 60,000 clones, 90% to 95% seen once. The sequences come from CD8+ T cells from peripheral blood mononuclear cells, collected after pregnancy. The V and J genes are TRBV13 and TRBJ2-7, with TRBD2 matching over 11 bases. The sequence was obtained from a female donor with multiple sclerosis, enrolled in a pregnancy study. CDR3 sequence (DNA): TGTGCCAGCAGCTCAACTAGCGGGGGCACCTACGAGCAGTACTTC. Amino acids: CASSSTSGGTYEQYF.